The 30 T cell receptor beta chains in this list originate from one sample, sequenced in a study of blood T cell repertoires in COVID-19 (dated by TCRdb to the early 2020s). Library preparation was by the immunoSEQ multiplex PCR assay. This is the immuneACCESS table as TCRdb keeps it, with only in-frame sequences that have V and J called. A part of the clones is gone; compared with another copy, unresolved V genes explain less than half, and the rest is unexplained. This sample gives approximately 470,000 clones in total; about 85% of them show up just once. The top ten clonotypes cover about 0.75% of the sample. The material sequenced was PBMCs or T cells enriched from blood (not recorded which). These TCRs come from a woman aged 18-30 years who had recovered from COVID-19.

The CDR3 DNA is TGCGCCAGCAGCCCTGGACTAGTCTACGAGCAGTACTTC. It is translated as CASSPGLVYEQYF. The chain is built from TRBV5-1 and TRBJ2-7; 7 bases fit TRBD2. Losses at the gene ends were 4 bases for V and 3 bases for J; bases not matched to a gene: 4. The CDR3 has 13 residues. Germline values: CDR1 SGHRS, CDR2 YFSETQ.

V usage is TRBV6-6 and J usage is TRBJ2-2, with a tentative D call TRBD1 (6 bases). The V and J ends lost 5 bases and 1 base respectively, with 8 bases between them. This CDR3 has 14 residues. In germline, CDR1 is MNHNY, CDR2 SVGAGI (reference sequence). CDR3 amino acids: CASSTDRNTGELFF. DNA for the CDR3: TGTGCCAGCAGTACGGACAGGAACACCGGGGAGCTGTTTTTT.

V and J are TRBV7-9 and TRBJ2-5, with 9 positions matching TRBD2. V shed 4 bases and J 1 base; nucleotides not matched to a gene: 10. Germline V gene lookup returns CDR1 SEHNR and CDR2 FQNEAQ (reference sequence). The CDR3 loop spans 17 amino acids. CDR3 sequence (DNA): TGTGCCAGCAGCTCGAATCGTCCTAGCGGGATCCAAGAGACCCAGTACTTC. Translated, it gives CASSSNRPSGIQETQYF.

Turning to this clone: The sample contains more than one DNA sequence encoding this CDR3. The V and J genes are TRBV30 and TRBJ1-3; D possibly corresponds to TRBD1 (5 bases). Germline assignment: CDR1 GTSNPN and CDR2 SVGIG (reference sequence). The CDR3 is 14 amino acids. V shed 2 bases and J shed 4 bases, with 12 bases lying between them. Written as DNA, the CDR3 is TGTGCCTGGAGTCGAACAGGTTTAGGAAACACCATATATTTT. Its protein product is CAWSRTGLGNTIYF.

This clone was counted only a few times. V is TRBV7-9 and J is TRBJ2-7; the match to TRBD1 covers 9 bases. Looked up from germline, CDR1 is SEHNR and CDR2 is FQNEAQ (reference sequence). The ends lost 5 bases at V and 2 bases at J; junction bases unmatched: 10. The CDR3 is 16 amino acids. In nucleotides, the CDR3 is TGTGCCAGCAGCGCCGTTACCGGGACAGGGACCTACGAGCAGTACTTC. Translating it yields CASSAVTGTGTYEQYF.

The CDR3 loop is CASSQDPGSGEEKLFF. Here the CDR3 DNA reads TGTGCCAGCAGCCAAGATCCTGGATCGGGTGAAGAAAAACTGTTTTTT. The chain employs TRBV3-1 (or the pseudogene TRBV3-2) and TRBJ1-4, with unresolved D. Germline V gene lookup returns CDR1 LGHDT and CDR2 YNNKEL (reference sequence). The CDR3 length is 16 residues. V was cut by 0 bases and J by 8 bases, with 16 bases left in between.

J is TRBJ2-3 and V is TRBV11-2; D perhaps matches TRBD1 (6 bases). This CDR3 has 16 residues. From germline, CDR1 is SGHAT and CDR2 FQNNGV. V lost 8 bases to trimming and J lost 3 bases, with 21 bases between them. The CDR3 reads CASSREAGAQTDTQYF. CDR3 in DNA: TGTGCCAGCTCCAGAGAAGCAGGGGCCCAAACAGATACGCAGTATTTT.

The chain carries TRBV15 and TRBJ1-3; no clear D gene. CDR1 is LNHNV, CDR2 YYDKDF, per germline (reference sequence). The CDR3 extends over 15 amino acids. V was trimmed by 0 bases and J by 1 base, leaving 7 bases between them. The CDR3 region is CATSRDFMSGNTIYF. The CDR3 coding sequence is TGTGCCACCAGCAGAGATTTTATGTCTGGAAACACCATATATTTT.

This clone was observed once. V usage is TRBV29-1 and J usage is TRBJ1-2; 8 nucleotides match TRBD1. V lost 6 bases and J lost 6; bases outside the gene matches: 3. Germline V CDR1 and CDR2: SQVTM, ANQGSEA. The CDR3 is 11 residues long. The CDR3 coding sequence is TGCAGCGTCAGGGGGCAGGATGGCTACACCTTC. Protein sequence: CSVRGQDGYTF.

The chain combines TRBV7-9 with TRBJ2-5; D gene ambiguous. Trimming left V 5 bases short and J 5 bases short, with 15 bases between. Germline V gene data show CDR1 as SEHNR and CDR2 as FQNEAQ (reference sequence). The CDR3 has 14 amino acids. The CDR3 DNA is TGTGCCAGCAGCCCCGTGCGGATTGAGGAGACCCAGTACTTC. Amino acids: CASSPVRIEETQYF.

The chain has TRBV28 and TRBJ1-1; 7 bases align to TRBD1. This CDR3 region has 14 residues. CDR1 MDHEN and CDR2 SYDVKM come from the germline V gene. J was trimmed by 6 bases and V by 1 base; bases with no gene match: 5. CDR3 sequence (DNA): TGTGCCAGCAGTTTATTGCAGGGGGAGGCTGAAGCTTTCTTT. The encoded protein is CASSLLQGEAEAFF.

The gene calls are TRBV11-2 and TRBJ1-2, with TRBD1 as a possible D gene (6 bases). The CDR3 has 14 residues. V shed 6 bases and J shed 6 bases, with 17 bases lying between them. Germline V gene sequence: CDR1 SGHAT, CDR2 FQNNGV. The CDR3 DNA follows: TGTGCCAGCAGTGGAACGACAGGTCTGGATGGCTACACCTTC. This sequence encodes CASSGTTGLDGYTF.

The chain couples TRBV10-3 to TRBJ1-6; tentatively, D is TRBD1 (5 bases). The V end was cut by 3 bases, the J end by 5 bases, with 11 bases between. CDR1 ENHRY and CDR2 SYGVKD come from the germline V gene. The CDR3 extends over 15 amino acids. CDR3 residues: CAISEGAEHNSPLHF. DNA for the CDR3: TGTGCCATCAGTGAAGGGGCCGAACATAATTCACCCCTCCACTTT.

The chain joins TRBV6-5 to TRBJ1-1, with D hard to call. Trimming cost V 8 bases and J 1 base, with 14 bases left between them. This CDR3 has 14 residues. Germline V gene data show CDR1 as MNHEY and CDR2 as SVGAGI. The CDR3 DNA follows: TGTGCCAGCGGTTCCAAGAGGGCGAACACTGAAGCTTTCTTT. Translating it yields CASGSKRANTEAFF.

The CDR3 here is CASSYTKQGSNYGYTF. DNA of the CDR3: TGTGCCAGCAGTTACACTAAACAAGGATCTAACTATGGCTACACCTTC. The chain has TRBV6-5 and TRBJ1-2; no clear D gene. The V gene's germline CDR1 is MNHEY and CDR2 SVGAGI. Trimming shortened V by 2 bases and J by 0 bases, and 13 bases separated the two germline ends. This CDR3 has 16 residues.

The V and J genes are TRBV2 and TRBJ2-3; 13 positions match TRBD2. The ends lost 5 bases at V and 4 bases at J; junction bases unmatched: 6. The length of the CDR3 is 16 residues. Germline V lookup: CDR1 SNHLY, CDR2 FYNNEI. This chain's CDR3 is CASSMGLAGRADTQYF. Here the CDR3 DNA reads TGTGCCAGCAGTATGGGACTAGCGGGGAGGGCAGATACGCAGTATTTT.

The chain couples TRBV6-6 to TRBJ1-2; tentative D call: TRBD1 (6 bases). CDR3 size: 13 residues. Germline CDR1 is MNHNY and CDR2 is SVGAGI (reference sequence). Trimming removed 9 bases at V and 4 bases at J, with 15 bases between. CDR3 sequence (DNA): TGTGCCAGTAGGACAGTGGTGGGCTATGGCTACACCTTC. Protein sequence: CASRTVVGYGYTF.

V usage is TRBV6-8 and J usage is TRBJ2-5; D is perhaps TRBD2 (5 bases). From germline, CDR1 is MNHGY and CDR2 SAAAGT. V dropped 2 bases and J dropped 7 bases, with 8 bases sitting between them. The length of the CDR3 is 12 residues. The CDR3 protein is CASSYPRGTQYF. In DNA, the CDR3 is TGTGCCAGCAGTTACCCCCGGGGGACCCAGTACTTC.

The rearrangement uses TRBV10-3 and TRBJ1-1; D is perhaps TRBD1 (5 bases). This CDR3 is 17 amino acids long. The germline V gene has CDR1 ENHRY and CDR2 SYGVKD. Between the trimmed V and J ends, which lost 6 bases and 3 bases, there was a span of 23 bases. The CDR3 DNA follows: TGTGCCATCAGCCAGGGAGGAGGGACCGGGGCGGACACTGAAGCTTTCTTT. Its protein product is CAISQGGGTGADTEAFF.

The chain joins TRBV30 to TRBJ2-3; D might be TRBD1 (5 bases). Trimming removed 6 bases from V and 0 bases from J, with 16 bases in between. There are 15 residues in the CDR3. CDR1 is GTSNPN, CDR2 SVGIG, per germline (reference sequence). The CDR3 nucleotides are TGTGCCTGCCACTTGGATAGGGGTAGCACAGATACGCAGTATTTT. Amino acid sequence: CACHLDRGSTDTQYF.

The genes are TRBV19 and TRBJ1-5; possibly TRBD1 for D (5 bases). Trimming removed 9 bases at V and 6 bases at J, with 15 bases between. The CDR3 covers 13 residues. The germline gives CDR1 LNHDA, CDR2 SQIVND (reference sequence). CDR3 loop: CASWGRDSQPQHF. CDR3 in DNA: TGTGCCAGCTGGGGGAGGGATAGTCAGCCCCAGCATTTT.

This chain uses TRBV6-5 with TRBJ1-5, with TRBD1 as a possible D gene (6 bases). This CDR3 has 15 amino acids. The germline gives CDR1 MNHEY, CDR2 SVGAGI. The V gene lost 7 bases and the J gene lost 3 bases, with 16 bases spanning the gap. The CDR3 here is CASTSDSPFNQPQHF. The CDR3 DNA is TGTGCCAGCACCTCGGACAGCCCGTTCAATCAGCCCCAGCATTTT.

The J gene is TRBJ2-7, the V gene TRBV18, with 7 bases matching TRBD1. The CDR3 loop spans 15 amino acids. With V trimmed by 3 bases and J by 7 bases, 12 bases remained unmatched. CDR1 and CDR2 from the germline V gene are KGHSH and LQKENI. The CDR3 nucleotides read TGTGCCAGCTCACCTACAGGGGACCCTTCGAAGGAGCAGTACTTC. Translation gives CASSPTGDPSKEQYF.

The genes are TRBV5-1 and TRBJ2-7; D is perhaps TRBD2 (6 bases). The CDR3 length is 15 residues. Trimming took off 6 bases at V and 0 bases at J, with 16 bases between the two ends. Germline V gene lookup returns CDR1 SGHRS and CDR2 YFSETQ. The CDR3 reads CASTSDPGGSYEQYF. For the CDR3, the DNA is TGCGCCAGCACCTCTGACCCCGGGGGCTCCTACGAGCAGTACTTC. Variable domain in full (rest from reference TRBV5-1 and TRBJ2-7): KAGVTQTPRYLIKTRGQQVTLSCSPISGHRSVSWYQQTPGQGLQFLFEYFSETQRNKGNFPGRFSGRQFSNSRSEMNVSTLELGDSALYLCASTSDPGGSYEQYFGPGTRLTVT.

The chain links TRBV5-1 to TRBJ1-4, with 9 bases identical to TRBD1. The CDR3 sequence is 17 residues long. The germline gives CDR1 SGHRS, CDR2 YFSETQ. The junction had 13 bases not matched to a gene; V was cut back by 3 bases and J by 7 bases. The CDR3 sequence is CASSSVPGQGEGEKLFF. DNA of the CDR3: TGCGCCAGCAGCTCGGTCCCGGGACAGGGAGAGGGTGAAAAACTGTTTTTT.

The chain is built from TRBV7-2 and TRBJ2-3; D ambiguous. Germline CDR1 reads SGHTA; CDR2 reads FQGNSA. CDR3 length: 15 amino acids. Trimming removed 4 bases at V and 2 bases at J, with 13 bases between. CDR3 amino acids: CASSSLSPHTDTQYF. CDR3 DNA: TGTGCCAGCAGCTCCCTATCCCCCCACACAGATACGCAGTATTTT.

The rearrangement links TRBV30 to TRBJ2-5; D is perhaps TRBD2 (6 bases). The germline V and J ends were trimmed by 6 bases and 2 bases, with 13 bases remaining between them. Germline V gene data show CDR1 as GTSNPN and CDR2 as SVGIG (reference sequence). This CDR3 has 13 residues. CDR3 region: CACPTTRQETQYF. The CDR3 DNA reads TGTGCCTGCCCGACGACTAGACAAGAGACCCAGTACTTC.

In DNA form, the CDR3 reads TGTGCCAGTAGTATACACGGGACAGAGGCGGGCTACACCTTC. Its protein product is CASSIHGTEAGYTF. This chain uses TRBV19 with TRBJ1-2; 7 nucleotides line up with TRBD1. Germline trimming cut 2 bases from V and 8 bases from J; bases unmatched to any gene: 8. CDR3 length equals 14 residues. Germline CDR1 LNHDA, CDR2 SQIVND (reference sequence).

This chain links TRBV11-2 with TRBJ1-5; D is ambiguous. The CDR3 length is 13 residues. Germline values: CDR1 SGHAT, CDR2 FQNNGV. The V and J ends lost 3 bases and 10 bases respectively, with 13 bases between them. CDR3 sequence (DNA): TGTGCCAGCAGCTTTGGGCAGAGTTCTCCCCAGCATTTT. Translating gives CASSFGQSSPQHF.

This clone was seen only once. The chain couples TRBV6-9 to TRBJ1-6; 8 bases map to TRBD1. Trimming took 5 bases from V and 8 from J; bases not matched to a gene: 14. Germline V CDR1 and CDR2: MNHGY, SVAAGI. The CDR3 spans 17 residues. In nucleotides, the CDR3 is TGTGCCAGCAGTCCGACGGGGACAGGACCCCTTTATTCACCCCTCCACTTT. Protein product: CASSPTGTGPLYSPLHF.